The 26 T cell receptor beta chains below come from one sample, sequenced in a study of shared clonotypes between healthy human individuals. Produced via immunoSEQ multiplex PCR; TCRdb's table is partial and in-frame only. This table holds hundreds of thousands of clones, 60% to 80% found once. Sequenced sample: PBMCs. These receptors originate from a woman in her thirties or forties in good health. Some clones in this sample may be carry-over from other donors' samples.

The J gene is TRBJ1-2, the V gene TRBV6-5; TRBD1 matches 7 bases. Germline CDR1 and CDR2: MNHEY and SVGAGI. The CDR3 sequence is 15 residues long. The trim removed 6 bases at V and 4 bases at J, leaving 11 bases unmatched. The CDR3 is CASSRDRALGYGYTF. DNA for the CDR3: TGTGCCAGCAGCCGGGACAGAGCCCTGGGCTATGGCTACACCTTC.

The gene calls are TRBV28 and TRBJ2-7; 7 bases line up with TRBD1. Unmatched junction bases numbered 9, after V lost 10 bases and J lost 6 bases. CDR1 and CDR2 (germline): MDHEN, SYDVKM. This CDR3 is 12 amino acids long. CDR3 in amino acids: CATRDSMGEQYF. The CDR3 DNA is TGTGCCACCCGGGACAGTATGGGCGAGCAGTACTTC. Looking up the rest from reference TRBV28 and TRBJ2-7 gives the full variable domain: DVKVTQSSRYLVKRTGEKVFLECVQDMDHENMFWYRQDPGLGLRLIYFSYDVKMKEKGDIPEGYSVSREKKERFSLILESASTNQTSMYLCATRDSMGEQYFGPGTRLTVT.

The CDR3 spells CATSRGGEGYGYTF. Here the CDR3 DNA reads TGTGCCACCAGCAGAGGGGGTGAAGGCTATGGCTACACCTTC. The chain uses TRBV15 and TRBJ1-2; D gene uncertain. This CDR3 is built from 14 residues. Germline V gene lookup returns CDR1 LNHNV and CDR2 YYDKDF (reference sequence). V was clipped by 1 base and J by 4 bases, with 10 bases between them.

V gene TRBV25-1 combines with J gene TRBJ2-1; D is possibly TRBD1 or TRBD2 (5 bases each). The germline V and J ends were trimmed by 5 bases and 3 bases, with 11 bases remaining between them. Germline CDR1 and CDR2: MGHDK and SYGVNS. The length of the CDR3 is 14 residues. CDR3 sequence reads: CASSRAGSYNEQFF. The CDR3 DNA reads TGTGCCAGCAGTAGGGCAGGGAGCTACAATGAGCAGTTCTTC.

The chain is built from TRBV10-3 and TRBJ2-1; 11 bases agree with TRBD2. The V gene's germline CDR1 is ENHRY and CDR2 SYGVKD. This CDR3 region has 13 residues. Trimming at V came to 10 bases and at J to 8 bases, leaving 7 bases not matched to a gene. The CDR3 nucleotides read TGTGCCACCGGTAGCGGGAGGGCCGATGAGCAGTTCTTC. Protein sequence: CATGSGRADEQFF.

Of note for this clone: In the same sample, other DNA sequences code for this CDR3. CDR3 bases: TGTGCCAGCAGTGAAGACAGGGTCTATGGCTACACCTTC. Protein product: CASSEDRVYGYTF. The genes are TRBV2 and TRBJ1-2; perhaps TRBD1 as D (6 bases). Germline CDR1 SNHLY, CDR2 FYNNEI. The CDR3 is 13 residues long. Trimming pared 1 base from V and 4 bases from J, leaving 7 bases between.

The V call is TRBV30, the J call TRBJ2-1; 8 bases map to TRBD2. From germline, CDR1 is GTSNPN and CDR2 SVGIG (reference sequence). The CDR3 has 13 amino acids. J gave up 9 bases and V 0 bases, and 4 bases lay outside the gene matches. CDR3 residues: CAWSVHGRGEQFF. The DNA of the CDR3 is TGTGCCTGGAGTGTACACGGGAGGGGTGAGCAGTTCTTC.

The genes are TRBV6-4 and TRBJ2-3, with TRBD2 identical over 10 bases. This CDR3 is 15 amino acids long. J lost 5 bases, V lost 3 bases, and 5 bases had no gene match. Germline assignment: CDR1 MRHNA and CDR2 SNTAGT. The CDR3 DNA follows: TGTGCCAGCAGTGAGTCTAGCGGGAGTGAAGATACGCAGTATTTT. It is translated as CASSESSGSEDTQYF.

About this clone: A read error is the likely source, as a far larger clone sits one nucleotide away. The V call is TRBV29-1, the J call TRBJ2-5; D may be TRBD1 or TRBD2 (5 bases each). This CDR3 spans 14 amino acids. Germline V gives CDR1 SQVTM, CDR2 ANQGSEA. Trimming left V 4 bases short and J 9 bases short, with 21 bases between. CDR3 nucleotide sequence: TGCAGCGTTGGGGGCGGGCAGGTCGCGGAGGCCCAGTACTTC. Translated: CSVGGGQVAEAQYF.

The chain carries TRBV7-3 and TRBJ2-2, with D possibly being TRBD2 (6 bases). Germline CDR1 and CDR2: SGHTA and FQGTGA. The CDR3 runs 16 residues. V was trimmed by 0 bases and J by 3 bases, leaving 11 bases between them. CDR3 in amino acids: CASSLTRGGDTGELFF. The DNA for the CDR3 is TGTGCCAGCAGCTTAACGCGGGGTGGGGACACCGGGGAGCTGTTTTTT.

This clone was detected ten times or more. The chain is built from TRBV29-1 and TRBJ2-5; D uncertain. Trimming left V 4 bases short and J 7 bases short, with 7 bases between. CDR3 length equals 10 residues. Germline-derived CDR1 and CDR2 are SQVTM and ANQGSEA. CDR3 sequence: CSVALGTQYF. The CDR3 DNA sequence: TGCAGCGTTGCCCTGGGGACCCAGTACTTC.

The chain couples TRBV19 to TRBJ2-1; possible D gene TRBD1, 5 bases. Germline-derived CDR1 and CDR2 are LNHDA and SQIVND (reference sequence). V lost 5 bases and J 4 bases, leaving 12 bases between the germline ends. The CDR3 is 14 residues long. The CDR3 region has the DNA TGTGCCAGTAGTCTGAGACAGTCTTACAATGAGCAGTTCTTC. This codes for CASSLRQSYNEQFF.

The V call is TRBV6-4, the J call TRBJ2-3, with D uncertain. CDR1 MRHNA and CDR2 SNTAGT come from the germline V gene. The CDR3 loop spans 16 amino acids. V lost 0 bases and J 1 base, leaving 11 bases between the germline ends. This CDR3 is CASSDSDGSGTDTQYF. DNA of the CDR3: TGTGCCAGCAGTGACTCGGACGGATCGGGCACAGATACGCAGTATTTT.

The table lists this clone with a few counts. V gene TRBV30 combines with J gene TRBJ2-1; 8 nucleotides match TRBD2. The CDR3 totals 15 residues. Germline V gene lookup returns CDR1 GTSNPN and CDR2 SVGIG (reference sequence). J gave up 8 bases and V 1 base, and 10 bases lay outside the gene matches. The CDR3 loop reads CAWSAGRAVDDEQFF. The CDR3 nucleotides read TGTGCCTGGAGTGCCGGGAGGGCCGTGGACGATGAGCAGTTCTTC.

This chain joins TRBV6-5 and TRBJ2-7; 13 bases match TRBD2. Germline V gene sequence: CDR1 MNHEY, CDR2 SVGAGI. CDR3 size: 15 residues. V shed 2 bases, J shed 5 bases, and the junction held 3 bases outside the gene matches. This CDR3 reads CASSYRGLAGDEQYF. CDR3 sequence (DNA): TGTGCCAGCAGTTACCGTGGACTAGCGGGAGACGAGCAGTACTTC.

V is TRBV5-1 and J is TRBJ2-7; D may be TRBD1 or TRBD2 (5 bases each). This CDR3 is 15 amino acids long. The germline gives CDR1 SGHRS, CDR2 YFSETQ. Trimming took 0 bases from V and 13 from J, leaving 23 bases between them. DNA of the CDR3: TGCGCCAGCAGCTTGGAAGGGGACCCCTTGTTTAGTATATACTTC. Amino acid sequence: CASSLEGDPLFSIYF.

On this clone itself: This could be a read error, since a much larger clone is one nucleotide away. Other nucleotide sequences in the sample specify the same CDR3. V gene TRBV19 combines with J gene TRBJ2-7; the match to TRBD2 covers 8 bases. Germline V gives CDR1 LNHDA, CDR2 SQIVND (reference sequence). V lost 4 bases and J lost 2; bases outside the gene matches: 4. CDR3 length: 14 residues. The DNA for the CDR3 is TGTGCCAGTAGTACCCCGGGACTAGCCTACGAGCAGTACTTC. Encoded protein: CASSTPGLAYEQYF. Variable domain in full (rest from reference TRBV19 and TRBJ2-7): DGGITQSPKYLFRKEGQNVTLSCEQNLNHDAMYWYRQDPGQGLRLIYYSQIVNDFQKGDIAEGYSVSREKKESFPLTVTSAQKNPTAFYLCASSTPGLAYEQYFGPGTRLTVT.

The chain combines TRBV7-9 with TRBJ2-7, with D possibly being TRBD2 (5 bases). V dropped 0 bases and J dropped 4 bases, with 13 bases sitting between them. The CDR3 totals 15 residues. The germline V gene encodes CDR1 SEHNR and CDR2 FQNEAQ (reference sequence). The CDR3 region has the DNA TGTGCCAGCAGCTTAGCTCTGGGCGAGGGTTACGAGCAGTACTTC. Translating it yields CASSLALGEGYEQYF.

To note about this clone: A single base is all that separates this from a far larger clone, so a read error is likely. The chain is built from TRBV15 and TRBJ2-3; no clear D gene. The CDR3 consists of 14 residues. The germline gives CDR1 LNHNV, CDR2 YYDKDF (reference sequence). The ends were cut back, 5 bases at V and 5 bases at J, with 14 bases in the middle. CDR3 amino acids: CATSSRTLGDTQYF. The CDR3 DNA follows: TGTGCCACCAGCTCAAGGACCCTCGGAGATACGCAGTATTTT.

In nucleotides, the CDR3 is TGCGCCAGCAGTCCCATCTACGGCGGGAGCACAGATACGCAGTATTTT. This gives the protein CASSPIYGGSTDTQYF. This rearrangement joins TRBV10-2 to TRBJ2-3, with D perhaps TRBD2 (5 bases). The germline CDR1 and CDR2 sequences are WSHSY and SAAADI. The CDR3 has 16 amino acids. Trimming took off 5 bases at V and 0 bases at J, with 15 bases between the two ends.

V gene TRBV30 combines with J gene TRBJ1-1; D gene uncertain. The V and J ends lost 3 bases and 6 bases respectively, with 8 bases between them. Germline V lookup: CDR1 GTSNPN, CDR2 SVGIG (reference sequence). This CDR3 region has 11 residues. The CDR3 protein is CAWRGLAEAFF. For the CDR3, the DNA is TGTGCCTGGAGGGGCCTGGCTGAAGCTTTCTTT. Full variable domain (rest looked up from reference TRBV30 and TRBJ1-1): SQTIHQWPATLVQPVGSPLSLECTVEGTSNPNLYWYRQAAGRGLQLLFYSVGIGQISSEVPQNLSASRPQDRQFILSSKKLLLSDSGFYLCAWRGLAEAFFGQGTRLTVV.

In this sample, this clone turned up a few times. The gene calls are TRBV27 and TRBJ2-5, with 11 positions matching TRBD1. The V gene end was trimmed by 5 bases and the J gene end by 7 bases; junction bases not matched to a gene: 6. Germline CDR1 and CDR2: MNHEY and SMNVEV (reference sequence). The CDR3 has 14 amino acids. CDR3: CASSPLGTGGTQYF. The CDR3 DNA is TGTGCCAGCAGTCCTCTCGGGACAGGGGGGACCCAGTACTTC.

The gene calls are TRBV19 and TRBJ1-5, with 7 bases identical to TRBD1. The CDR3 covers 15 residues. After removal of 6 bases from V and 6 bases from J, the junction contained 11 bases not matched to a gene. Germline CDR1 reads LNHDA; CDR2 reads SQIVND (reference sequence). The CDR3 here is CASSRGRQGGQPQHF. The CDR3 DNA reads as TGTGCCAGTAGCCGGGGAAGACAGGGTGGTCAGCCCCAGCATTTT.

This chain connects TRBV19 to TRBJ2-5; tentatively, D is TRBD2 (5 bases). Germline CDR1 and CDR2: LNHDA and SQIVND (reference sequence). V lost 4 bases and J 1 base, leaving 7 bases between the germline ends. This CDR3 contains 13 residues. The CDR3 nucleotides read TGTGCCAGTAGTACCGGGGTCCAAGAGACCCAGTACTTC. It encodes CASSTGVQETQYF.

This clone turned up a few times. This CDR3 is CASSLAFSRDDTQYF. In nucleotides, the CDR3 is TGTGCCAGCAGCTTGGCCTTTAGCAGGGATGATACGCAGTATTTT. This sequence joins TRBV5-6 and TRBJ2-3; tentatively, D is TRBD1 (5 bases). The CDR3 length is 15 residues. V lost 0 bases to trimming and J lost 6 bases, with 14 bases between them. Per germline, CDR1 SGHDT and CDR2 YYEEEE.

This clone showed up just once. The V and J genes are TRBV25-1 and TRBJ2-5; 8 nucleotides align to TRBD1. Germline values: CDR1 MGHDK, CDR2 SYGVNS. Losses at the gene ends were 7 bases for V and 5 bases for J; bases not matched to a gene: 6. The CDR3 is made up of 13 amino acids. The DNA of the CDR3 is TGTGCCAGCACAGACAGGGGAGTCGAGACCCAGTACTTC. It codes for CASTDRGVETQYF.